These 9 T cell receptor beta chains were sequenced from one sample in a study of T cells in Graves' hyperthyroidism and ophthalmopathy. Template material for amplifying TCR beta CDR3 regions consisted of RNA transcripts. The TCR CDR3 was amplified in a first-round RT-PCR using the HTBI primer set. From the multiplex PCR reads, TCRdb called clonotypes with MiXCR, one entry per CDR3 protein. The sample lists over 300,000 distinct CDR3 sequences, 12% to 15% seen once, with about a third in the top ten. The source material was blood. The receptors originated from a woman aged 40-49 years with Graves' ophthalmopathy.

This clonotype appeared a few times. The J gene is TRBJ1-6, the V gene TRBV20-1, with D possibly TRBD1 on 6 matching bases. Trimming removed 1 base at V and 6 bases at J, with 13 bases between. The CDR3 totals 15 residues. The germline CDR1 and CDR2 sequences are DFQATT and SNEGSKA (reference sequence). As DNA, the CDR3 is TGCAGTGCTAGAGTGGCGGGGGCGGCTAATTCACCCCTCCACTTT. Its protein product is CSARVAGAANSPLHF.

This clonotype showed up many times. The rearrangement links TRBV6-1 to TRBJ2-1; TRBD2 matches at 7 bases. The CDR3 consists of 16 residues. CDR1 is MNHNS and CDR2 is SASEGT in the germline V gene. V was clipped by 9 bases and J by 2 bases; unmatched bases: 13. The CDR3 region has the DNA TGTGCCAGTTCTCTCGAACTAGCGTGGGCCTACAATGAGCAGTTCTTC. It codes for CASSLELAWAYNEQFF.

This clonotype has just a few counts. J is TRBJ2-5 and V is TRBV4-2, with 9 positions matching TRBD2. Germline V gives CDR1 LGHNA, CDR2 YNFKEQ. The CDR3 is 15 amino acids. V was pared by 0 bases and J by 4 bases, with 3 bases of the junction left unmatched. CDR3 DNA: TGTGCCAGCAGCCAAGAGGGCGGGAGGGCAGAGACCCAGTACTTC. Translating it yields CASSQEGGRAETQYF.

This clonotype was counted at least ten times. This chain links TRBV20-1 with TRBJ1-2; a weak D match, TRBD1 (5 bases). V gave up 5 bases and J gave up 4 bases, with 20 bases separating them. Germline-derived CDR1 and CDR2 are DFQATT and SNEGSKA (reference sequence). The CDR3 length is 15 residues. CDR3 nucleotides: TGCAGTGCTGTCATGCTCCATTCAGGGACCTATGGCTACACCTTC. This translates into CSAVMLHSGTYGYTF.

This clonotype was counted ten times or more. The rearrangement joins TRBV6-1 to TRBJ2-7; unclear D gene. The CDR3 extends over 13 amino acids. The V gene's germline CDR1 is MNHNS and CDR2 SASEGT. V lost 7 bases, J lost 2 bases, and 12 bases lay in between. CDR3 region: CASTPPATYEQYF. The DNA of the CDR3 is TGTGCCAGCACCCCCCCAGCCACCTACGAGCAGTACTTC.

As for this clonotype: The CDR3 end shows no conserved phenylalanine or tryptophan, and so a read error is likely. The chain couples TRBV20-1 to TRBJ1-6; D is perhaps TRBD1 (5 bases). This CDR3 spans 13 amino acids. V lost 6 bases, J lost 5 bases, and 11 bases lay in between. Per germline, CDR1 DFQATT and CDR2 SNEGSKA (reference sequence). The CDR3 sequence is CSAKPGNNSPLHS. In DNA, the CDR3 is TGCAGTGCGAAACCAGGGAATAATTCACCCCTCCACTCT.

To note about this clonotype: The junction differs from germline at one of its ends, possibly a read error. CDR3 DNA sequence: TGCGTCAGCCGCCGGGACAGGGGCTCCTACGAGCAGTACTTC. Translating gives CVSRRDRGSYEQYF. V gene TRBV28 combines with J gene TRBJ2-7, with TRBD1 matching over 10 bases. Germline V gives CDR1 MDHEN, CDR2 SYDVKM. CDR3 length equals 14 residues.

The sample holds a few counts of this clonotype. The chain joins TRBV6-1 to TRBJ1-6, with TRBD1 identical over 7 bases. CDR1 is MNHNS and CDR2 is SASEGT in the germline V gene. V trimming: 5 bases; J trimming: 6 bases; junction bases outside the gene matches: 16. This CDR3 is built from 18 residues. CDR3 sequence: CASSPRPLTGQPNSPLHF. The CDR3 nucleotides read TGTGCCAGCAGTCCTAGACCTCTGACGGGACAGCCTAATTCACCCCTCCACTTT.

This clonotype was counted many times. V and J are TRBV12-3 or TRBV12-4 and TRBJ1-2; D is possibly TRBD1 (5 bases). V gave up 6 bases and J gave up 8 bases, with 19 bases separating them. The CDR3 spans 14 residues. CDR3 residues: CASSPRRTGGGYTF. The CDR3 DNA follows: TGTGCCAGCAGCCCCCGTCGAACAGGAGGAGGCTACACCTTC.